Below, 29 T cell receptor beta chains from the same sample are listed, as sequenced in a study of blood T cell repertoires in COVID-19. The protocol was immunoSEQ multiplex PCR, while the TCRdb copy is restricted to in-frame clones and leaves out a portion. The repertoire has about 200,000 clones, around 92% of them found once; the top ten carry around 4%. What was sequenced was PBMCs or T cells enriched from blood (not recorded which). Receptor source: a woman aged 25 to 39 with acute COVID-19.

The chain combines TRBV12-2 with TRBJ2-2; the D call of TRBD1 is as the table states it, not checked on the DNA. TRBV12-2 is a pseudogene. There are 17 residues in the CDR3. DNA for the CDR3: TGTGCAAGTCGCCCCTCGGACAGGGGAGGTGACACCGGGGAGCTGTTTTTT. Encoded protein: CASRPSDRGGDTGELFF.

This clone came up a few times. The chain combines TRBV3-1 (or the pseudogene TRBV3-2) with TRBJ1-1; no clear D gene. The CDR3 extends over 14 amino acids. Trimming removed 5 bases at V and 0 bases at J, with 10 bases between. The germline V gene encodes CDR1 LGHDT and CDR2 YNNKEL (reference sequence). For the CDR3, the DNA is TGTGCCAGCAGCTCCCAGGTTATGAACACTGAAGCTTTCTTT. Its translation is CASSSQVMNTEAFF.

The J gene is TRBJ2-3, the V gene TRBV10-2, with TRBD2 identical over 8 bases. V shed 7 bases, J shed 0 bases, and the junction held 12 bases outside the gene matches. CDR1 is WSHSY and CDR2 is SAAADI in the germline V gene. The CDR3 totals 17 residues. The CDR3 DNA sequence: TGCGCCAGCACTCTGAGTCGCGGGGGGCTTAGCACAGATACGCAGTATTTT. The encoded protein is CASTLSRGGLSTDTQYF.

J is TRBJ1-1 and V is TRBV6-5; no reliable D call. Per germline, CDR1 MNHEY and CDR2 SVGAGI. The CDR3 contains 13 residues. Between the trimmed V and J ends, which lost 7 bases and 7 bases, there was a span of 16 bases. For the CDR3, the DNA is TGTGCCAGCACCGCGATAGCGGCGGGTGAAGCTTTCTTT. It encodes CASTAIAAGEAFF.

The chain uses TRBV9 and TRBJ2-1; the D is unclear. Germline loops: CDR1 SGDLS, CDR2 YYNGEE. The V and J ends lost 3 bases and 6 bases respectively, with 7 bases between them. The CDR3 spans 12 residues. CDR3 loop: CASSEWANEQFF. The CDR3 DNA reads as TGTGCCAGCAGCGAGTGGGCCAATGAGCAGTTCTTC.

The genes are TRBV19 and TRBJ2-5; the match to TRBD2 covers 8 bases. There are 17 residues in the CDR3. Germline loops: CDR1 LNHDA, CDR2 SQIVND (reference sequence). The V segment lost 3 bases and the J segment 1 base; nucleotides outside the gene matches: 10. The CDR3 loop reads CASSMGAGTRFQETQYF. The DNA of the CDR3 is TGTGCCAGTAGTATGGGAGCCGGGACTAGATTCCAAGAGACCCAGTACTTC.

This chain uses TRBV7-8 with TRBJ2-1, with D maybe TRBD1 (6 bases). The V gene's germline CDR1 is SGHVS and CDR2 FQNEAQ. This CDR3 has 16 residues. The V end was cut by 3 bases, the J end by 6 bases, with 18 bases between. In DNA, the CDR3 is TGTGCCAGCAGCTTGTATGGACAGCCAACTTCCAATGAGCAGTTCTTC. Amino acids: CASSLYGQPTSNEQFF.

The rearrangement joins TRBV2 to TRBJ2-7, with D perhaps TRBD2 (7 bases). Germline V gives CDR1 SNHLY, CDR2 FYNNEI. The CDR3 spans 14 residues. The CDR3 DNA is TGTGCTCCTTCGAAGGGGGGGATTTACTACGAGCAGTACTTC. Amino acid sequence: CAPSKGGIYYEQYF. The variable domain in full, completed from reference TRBV2 and TRBJ2-7, reads EPEVTQTPSHQVTQMGQEVILRCVPISNHLYFYWYRQILGQKVEFLVSFYNNEISEKSEIFDDQFSVERPDGSNFTLKIRSTKLEDSAMYFCAPSKGGIYYEQYFGPGTRLTVT.

The rearrangement links TRBV13 to TRBJ2-3; TRBD2 might be the D (6 bases). Between the trimmed V and J ends, which lost 3 bases and 3 bases, there was a span of 13 bases. The CDR3 is made up of 15 amino acids. Germline V gives CDR1 PRHDT, CDR2 FYEKMQ (reference sequence). The CDR3 loop is CASSLTSSGTDTQYF. The CDR3 DNA follows: TGTGCCAGCAGCTTGACTAGTTCCGGGACAGATACGCAGTATTTT.

The V and J genes are TRBV7-8 and TRBJ1-1; a possible D gene is TRBD1 (6 bases). The CDR3 has 15 amino acids. The germline V and J ends were trimmed by 1 base and 6 bases, with 15 bases remaining between them. The germline V gene has CDR1 SGHVS and CDR2 FQNEAQ. CDR3 residues: CASSLGSGGAPEAFF. CDR3 DNA sequence: TGTGCCAGCAGCTTAGGGTCGGGGGGCGCCCCTGAAGCTTTCTTT.

The genes are TRBV9 and TRBJ1-2, with 7 bases identical to TRBD1. The CDR3 sequence is 13 residues long. V was clipped by 4 bases and J by 8 bases; unmatched bases: 8. Germline CDR1 and CDR2: SGDLS and YYNGEE. The DNA for the CDR3 is TGTGCCAGCAGCTCCAGGGGGAGGAAAGGCTACACCTTC. It yields the protein CASSSRGRKGYTF.

This clone was observed once. V gene TRBV3-1 (or the pseudogene TRBV3-2) combines with J gene TRBJ1-4; possible D gene TRBD1, 5 bases. The ends were cut back, 1 base at V and 7 bases at J, with 13 bases in the middle. The CDR3 spans 15 residues. Germline V CDR1 and CDR2: LGHDT, YNNKEL (reference sequence). CDR3 protein: CASSQATGVREKLFF. The DNA of the CDR3 is TGTGCCAGCAGCCAAGCGACGGGGGTGCGTGAAAAACTGTTTTTT.

The V call is TRBV14, the J call TRBJ2-5, with 7 nucleotides matching TRBD2. In germline, CDR1 is SGHDN, CDR2 FVKESK. The CDR3 runs 15 residues. Unmatched junction bases numbered 6, after V lost 3 bases and J lost 2 bases. This CDR3 is CASSQQSGGQETQYF. The CDR3 DNA reads TGTGCCAGCAGCCAGCAATCGGGGGGACAAGAGACCCAGTACTTC.

The table lists this clone with a few counts. The V and J genes are TRBV29-1 and TRBJ2-6; 7 nucleotides agree with TRBD1. The CDR3 runs to 16 residues. V shed 6 bases and J 2 bases; nucleotides not matched to a gene: 10. CDR1 SQVTM and CDR2 ANQGSEA come from the germline V gene. The DNA for the CDR3 is TGCAGCGTCTCTGGACAGGAAGGGGCTGGGGCCAACGTCCTGACTTTC. Residues: CSVSGQEGAGANVLTF.

The chain combines TRBV2 with TRBJ2-1; 8 bases map to TRBD1. With 5 bases clipped from V and 4 bases from J, the junction kept 7 bases outside the gene matches. CDR1 SNHLY and CDR2 FYNNEI come from the germline V gene. The CDR3 has 15 residues. The CDR3 region is CASSPDRGDYNEQFF. The CDR3 DNA sequence: TGTGCCAGCAGTCCAGACAGGGGAGATTACAATGAGCAGTTCTTC.

This clone has a handful of counts. The chain carries TRBV5-4 and TRBJ1-6; TRBD1 matches at 8 bases. The CDR3 is made up of 17 amino acids. Looked up from germline, CDR1 is SGHNT and CDR2 is YYREEE (reference sequence). Trimming at V came to 5 bases and at J to 6 bases, leaving 13 bases not matched to a gene. This CDR3 is CASSSGQGAGGNSPLHF. As DNA, the CDR3 is TGTGCCAGCAGTTCTGGTCAGGGGGCAGGTGGTAATTCACCCCTCCACTTT.

The CDR3: CASSLRTGEKFF. As DNA, the CDR3 is TGTGCCAGCAGTCTAAGGACAGGGGAAAAGTTCTTC. The chain is built from TRBV6-2 or TRBV6-3 and TRBJ2-1; 9 bases fit TRBD1. The CDR3 consists of 12 residues. With 5 bases clipped from V and 14 bases from J, the junction kept 7 bases outside the gene matches. CDR1 and CDR2 from the germline V gene are MNHEY and SVGEGT.

The CDR3 sequence: CASGLVTGNTEAFF. DNA for the CDR3: TGTGCTAGTGGTTTGGTAACCGGGAACACTGAAGCTTTCTTT. J is TRBJ1-1 and V is TRBV12-5; D remains unclear. V was trimmed by 0 bases and J by 1 base, leaving 6 bases between them. Germline CDR1 reads LGHNT; CDR2 reads FRNRAP. CDR3 length: 14 residues.

V usage is TRBV5-1 and J usage is TRBJ2-1, with a possible D match to TRBD1 (6 bases). The ends were cut back, 0 bases at V and 6 bases at J, with 13 bases in the middle. This CDR3 comprises 15 residues. Germline V gene data show CDR1 as SGHRS and CDR2 as YFSETQ. The CDR3 region has the DNA TGCGCCAGCAGCTTGGGGGGGCAGTCCGGCAATGAGCAGTTCTTC. Its protein product is CASSLGGQSGNEQFF.

The chain combines TRBV5-1 with TRBJ2-5, with 15 bases that match TRBD2. In germline, CDR1 is SGHRS, CDR2 YFSETQ. J was trimmed by 5 bases and V by 2 bases; bases with no gene match: 4. The CDR3 is 16 residues long. The CDR3 here is CASSLRTSGGAETQYF. The CDR3 nucleotides are TGCGCCAGCAGCTTAAGGACTAGCGGGGGGGCGGAGACCCAGTACTTC.

V is TRBV9 and J is TRBJ1-2; unclear D gene. The CDR3 covers 16 residues. CDR1 and CDR2 from the germline V gene are SGDLS and YYNGEE. Between the trimmed V and J ends, which lost 0 bases and 4 bases, there was a span of 16 bases. The CDR3 nucleotides read TGTGCCAGCAGCGTAGTGTCTTTTGGGGAGGTCTATGGCTACACCTTC. Its protein product is CASSVVSFGEVYGYTF.

V usage is TRBV6-5 and J usage is TRBJ1-1; possibly TRBD1 for D (5 bases). CDR1 is MNHEY, CDR2 SVGAGI, per germline. This CDR3 has 15 amino acids. V was cut by 6 bases and J by 3 bases, with 17 bases left in between. This CDR3 is CASSHRGGGDTEAFF. The CDR3 bases are TGTGCCAGCAGCCACCGGGGGGGAGGGGACACTGAAGCTTTCTTT.

V usage is TRBV3-1 (or the pseudogene TRBV3-2) and J usage is TRBJ1-1; the match to TRBD1 covers 9 bases. The germline CDR1 and CDR2 sequences are LGHDT and YNNKEL (reference sequence). This CDR3 is 14 amino acids long. The J segment lost 12 bases and the V segment lost 5 bases, leaving 13 bases of the junction unmatched. CDR3 residues: CASSSTGGGTDSFF. CDR3 nucleotides: TGTGCCAGCAGCTCGACAGGGGGGGGGACTGACTCTTTCTTT.

V gene TRBV9 combines with J gene TRBJ1-6; D is undetermined. Germline values: CDR1 SGDLS, CDR2 YYNGEE. The CDR3 totals 14 residues. The V gene lost 2 bases and the J gene lost 10 bases, with 13 bases spanning the gap. CDR3 in amino acids: CASSVDTDRSPLHF. The DNA of the CDR3 is TGTGCCAGCAGCGTCGACACCGACCGGTCACCCCTCCACTTT.

This chain connects TRBV28 to TRBJ1-1; 9 bases map to TRBD1. Trimming took 8 bases from V and 2 from J; bases not matched to a gene: 3. Germline V gene sequence: CDR1 MDHEN, CDR2 SYDVKM. CDR3 length: 13 residues. The CDR3 region has the DNA TGTGCCAGCCAGGACAGGGGTAACACTGAAGCTTTCTTT. Its protein is CASQDRGNTEAFF.

This rearrangement joins TRBV5-4 to TRBJ1-2; TRBD1 matches 7 bases. CDR1 is SGHNT and CDR2 is YYREEE in the germline V gene (reference sequence). CDR3 size: 13 residues. V lost 4 bases and J lost 7; bases outside the gene matches: 7. Written as DNA, the CDR3 is TGTGCCAGCAGCCATAGACAGGGTATTGGCTACACCTTC. Translating it yields CASSHRQGIGYTF.

The V gene is TRBV18, the J gene TRBJ1-6; D gene ambiguous. The CDR3 length is 15 residues. Trimming shortened V by 3 bases and J by 4 bases, and 10 bases separated the two germline ends. Germline V gene lookup returns CDR1 KGHSH and CDR2 LQKENI. The CDR3 here is CASSPAPLYNSPLHF. DNA of the CDR3: TGTGCCAGCTCACCCGCCCCACTATATAATTCACCCCTCCACTTT.

CDR3 in DNA: TGTGCCAGCAGTTCGACAGGGGGCAATCAGCCCCAGCATTTT. Encoded protein: CASSSTGGNQPQHF. The rearrangement joins TRBV28 to TRBJ1-5; 8 positions agree with TRBD1. V dropped 4 bases and J dropped 2; count of bases not matched to a gene: 1. Germline V gives CDR1 MDHEN, CDR2 SYDVKM. This CDR3 contains 14 residues. The full variable domain, completed using reference TRBV28 and TRBJ1-5, is DVKVTQSSRYLVKRTGEKVFLECVQDMDHENMFWYRQDPGLGLRLIYFSYDVKMKEKGDIPEGYSVSREKKERFSLILESASTNQTSMYLCASSSTGGNQPQHFGDGTRLSIL.

The chain links TRBV7-3 to TRBJ2-7; possibly TRBD2 for D (5 bases). The CDR3 has 13 residues. Trimming removed 5 bases from V and 7 bases from J, with 15 bases in between. CDR1 is SGHTA and CDR2 is FQGTGA in the germline V gene. In DNA form, the CDR3 reads TGTGCCAGCAGCCCGGTCGCGGGCGGAGAGCAGTACTTC. Protein product: CASSPVAGGEQYF.